Shown below are 9 T cell receptor beta chains from a single sample sequenced in a study of CD4 and CD8 cells across lung adenocarcinoma regions. In TCRdb, the PCR reads were re-called with MiXCR into one record per CDR3 protein. In the table there are about 20,000 distinct CDR3 sequences, 51% of which are singletons. The sample comprised CD8+ T cells from the center of a lung tumor. These receptors were taken from a female donor with lung adenocarcinoma. The CD4 and CD8 labels of this study may be unreliable.

The rearrangement links TRBV6-2 or TRBV6-3 to TRBJ2-3; D is perhaps TRBD1 or TRBD2 (5 bases each). Trimming stripped 4 bases from V and 0 bases from J, with 5 bases between. The V gene's germline CDR1 is MNHEY and CDR2 SVGEGT. The CDR3 runs to 13 residues. CDR3 in DNA: TGTGCCAGCAGTTGGGACAGCACAGATACGCAGTATTTT. Protein sequence: CASSWDSTDTQYF.

The chain employs TRBV6-4 and TRBJ2-4, with 7 bases fitting TRBD1. CDR3 length equals 15 residues. With V trimmed by 2 bases and J by 13 bases, 14 bases remained unmatched. The V gene's germline CDR1 is MRHNA and CDR2 SNTAGT. CDR3 in amino acids: CASSDVGTGVDEQYF. The CDR3 DNA reads TGTGCCAGCAGTGACGTGGGAACAGGGGTCGATGAGCAGTACTTC.

This clonotype was seen once. This chain joins TRBV11-2 and TRBJ1-1, with D tentatively TRBD1 (5 bases). The CDR3 contains 13 residues. Trimming pared 2 bases from V and 7 bases from J, leaving 11 bases between. Germline V CDR1 and CDR2: SGHAT, FQNNGV. The CDR3, as DNA: TGTGCCAGCAGCTTAACCGGGAGGGGTGAAGCTTTCTTT. It codes for CASSLTGRGEAFF. Looking up the rest from reference TRBV11-2 and TRBJ1-1 gives the full variable domain: EAGVAQSPRYKIIEKRQSVAFWCNPISGHATLYWYQQILGQGPKLLIQFQNNGVVDDSQLPKDRFSAERLKGVDSTLKIQPAKLEDSAVYLCASSLTGRGEAFFGQGTRLTVV.

This clonotype was picked up many times. The J gene is TRBJ2-6, the V gene TRBV10-1; D possibly corresponds to TRBD1 (6 bases). Trimming left V 4 bases short and J 1 base short, with 23 bases between. From germline, CDR1 is WNHNN and CDR2 SYGVQD (reference sequence). The CDR3 contains 20 residues. The CDR3: CASSARTDSIKVSGANVLTF. The CDR3 DNA reads as TGCGCCAGCAGTGCTCGTACGGACAGCATTAAAGTGTCTGGGGCCAACGTCCTGACTTTC.

J is TRBJ2-1 and V is TRBV27; D is perhaps TRBD1 or TRBD2 (5 bases each). The DNA matches TRBJ2-5 better at its end, which makes the J call doubtful. The CDR3 contains 16 residues. The germline gives CDR1 MNHEY, CDR2 SMNVEV (reference sequence). The CDR3 sequence is CASSGPPGRGTETQYF. In nucleotides, the CDR3 is TGTGCCAGCAGTGGGCCCCCGGGGCGTGGCACAGAGACCCAGTACTTC.

This clonotype came up a few times. The gene calls are TRBV28 and TRBJ2-1; D not resolved. Matching the DNA end better, TRBJ2-4 makes the J call doubtful. CDR1 is MDHEN and CDR2 is SYDVKM in the germline V gene. CDR3 size: 12 residues. Here the CDR3 reads CASSFLRNDQYF. CDR3 bases: TGTGCCAGCAGTTTCCTAAGGAACGATCAGTACTTC.

Concerning this clonotype itself: The germline gene is not matched at one end of the junction; a read error may be the cause. The genes are TRBV7-2 and TRBJ2-4, with D possibly being TRBD1 (5 bases). CDR1 is SGHTA, CDR2 FQGNSA, per germline. This CDR3 has 18 residues. As DNA, the CDR3 is TGTGCCAGCAGCCAAATAAGACTGGGGCTGCGAGTCAAAAACATGCAGTACTTC. This codes for CASSQIRLGLRVKNMQYF.

V is TRBV6-1 and J is TRBJ2-5; 9 bases fit TRBD2. The CDR3 contains 16 residues. The V and J ends lost 8 bases and 3 bases, in that order; junction bases with no gene match: 13. Germline CDR1 MNHNS, CDR2 SASEGT. CDR3 sequence reads: CASAGRGGRGKETQYF. CDR3 nucleotides: TGTGCCAGCGCGGGGCGGGGGGGCCGCGGCAAAGAGACCCAGTACTTC.

This clonotype came up a few times. CDR3 in amino acids: CASRQTGGSTDTQYF. CDR3 nucleotides: TGTGCCAGCAGGCAGACAGGGGGCTCCACAGATACGCAGTATTTT. The V and J genes are TRBV6-1 and TRBJ2-3; 10 nucleotides line up with TRBD1. The ends lost 6 bases at V and 2 bases at J; junction bases unmatched: 5. The germline V gene has CDR1 MNHNS and CDR2 SASEGT. CDR3 size: 15 residues.